The 28 T cell receptor beta chains listed next were all sequenced from one sample in a study of cytomegalovirus exposure and HLA in healthy donors. PCR used 60 Vbeta primers and 13 Jbeta primers. Sequencing used immunoSEQ multiplex PCR; TCRdb keeps in-frame clones, though not all of them. The profile shows about 150,000 clones, 75% to 85% of them singletons. The sequenced material came from PBMCs. The receptors were sampled from a man aged 25-45 years in good health and CMV-seropositive.

In regard to this clone: At one end, the junction sequence differs from germline, possibly due to a read error. The DNA for the CDR3 is TGTGCCAGCAGTGAAGGCCAGGCTCTACTGTTT. As protein: CASSEGQALLF. This chain links TRBV2 with TRBJ1-4; D uncertain. Germline values: CDR1 SNHLY, CDR2 FYNNEI. The CDR3 contains 11 residues.

The V call is TRBV4-2, the J call TRBJ1-1; D is unresolved. V was clipped by 1 base and J by 3 bases, with 15 bases between them. From germline, CDR1 is LGHNA and CDR2 YNFKEQ. CDR3 length: 16 residues. This chain's CDR3 is CASSQVNTALDTEAFF. The CDR3 nucleotides read TGTGCCAGCAGCCAAGTGAATACAGCCCTGGACACTGAAGCTTTCTTT.

V and J are TRBV7-8 and TRBJ1-1; D possibly corresponds to TRBD1 (6 bases). This CDR3 region has 14 residues. CDR1 and CDR2 from the germline V gene are SGHVS and FQNEAQ. The V gene lost 1 base and the J gene lost 0 bases, with 6 bases spanning the gap. The CDR3 loop is CASSLGTVNTEAFF. CDR3 nucleotide sequence: TGTGCCAGCAGCTTAGGGACAGTGAACACTGAAGCTTTCTTT.

This clone has just a few counts. V gene TRBV19 combines with J gene TRBJ2-5; possible D gene TRBD1, 6 bases. Trimming shortened V by 4 bases and J by 1 base, and 10 bases separated the two germline ends. The germline CDR1 and CDR2 sequences are LNHDA and SQIVND (reference sequence). The CDR3 length is 14 residues. DNA for the CDR3: TGTGCCAGTAGTAAAGGACAGCCCCAAGAGACCCAGTACTTC. As protein: CASSKGQPQETQYF. The variable domain in full, completed from reference TRBV19 and TRBJ2-5, reads DGGITQSPKYLFRKEGQNVTLSCEQNLNHDAMYWYRQDPGQGLRLIYYSQIVNDFQKGDIAEGYSVSREKKESFPLTVTSAQKNPTAFYLCASSKGQPQETQYFGPGTRLLVL.

This clone occurred a few times. This chain uses TRBV19 with TRBJ1-5, with TRBD1 matching 7 bases. CDR3 size: 15 residues. V lost 4 bases to trimming and J lost 2 bases; unmatched junction nucleotides: 5. Germline lookup yields CDR1 LNHDA and CDR2 SQIVND (reference sequence). CDR3 residues: CASSTQGVGNQPQHF. CDR3 nucleotide sequence: TGTGCCAGTAGTACTCAGGGGGTGGGCAATCAGCCCCAGCATTTT. Combining the CDR3 with reference TRBV19 and TRBJ1-5 gives the whole variable domain DGGITQSPKYLFRKEGQNVTLSCEQNLNHDAMYWYRQDPGQGLRLIYYSQIVNDFQKGDIAEGYSVSREKKESFPLTVTSAQKNPTAFYLCASSTQGVGNQPQHFGDGTRLSIL.

This clone was counted a single time. The V and J genes are TRBV10-3 and TRBJ2-5; D is perhaps TRBD1 (5 bases). Trimming took 2 bases from V and 5 from J, leaving 18 bases between them. This CDR3 is built from 16 residues. Germline lookup yields CDR1 ENHRY and CDR2 SYGVKD. CDR3 loop: CAISEGMTLGRETQYF. CDR3 sequence (DNA): TGTGCCATCAGTGAGGGCATGACCTTGGGGCGGGAGACCCAGTACTTC.

The chain joins TRBV5-4 to TRBJ1-2, with D uncertain. Per the germline V gene, CDR1 is SGHNT and CDR2 is YYREEE (reference sequence). Trimming cost V 8 bases and J 0 bases, with 5 bases left between them. This CDR3 is built from 11 residues. The CDR3 protein is CASKTNYGYTF. CDR3 coding DNA: TGTGCCAGTAAAACTAACTATGGCTACACCTTC. Looking up the rest from reference TRBV5-4 and TRBJ1-2 gives the full variable domain: ETGVTQSPTHLIKTRGQQVTLRCSSQSGHNTVSWYQQALGQGPQFIFQYYREEENGRGNFPPRFSGLQFPNYSSELNVNALELDDSALYLCASKTNYGYTFGSGTRLTVV.

The rearrangement links TRBV7-2 to TRBJ1-1, with D unresolved. The CDR3 is 15 amino acids. V was trimmed by 1 base and J by 0 bases, leaving 9 bases between them. Germline values: CDR1 SGHTA, CDR2 FQGNSA. The CDR3 DNA reads TGTGCCAGCAGCTTAGGAGGCAGACTGAACACTGAAGCTTTCTTT. Its protein is CASSLGGRLNTEAFF. Variable domain in full (rest from reference TRBV7-2 and TRBJ1-1): GAGVSQSPSNKVTEKGKDVELRCDPISGHTALYWYRQSLGQGLEFLIYFQGNSAPDKSGLPSDRFSAERTGGSVSTLTIQRTQQEDSAVYLCASSLGGRLNTEAFFGQGTRLTVV.

This clone was found a few times. The chain links TRBV4-2 to TRBJ2-7; 8 positions agree with TRBD2. This CDR3 region has 15 residues. Trimming cost V 5 bases and J 1 base; bases outside gene matches: 7. Germline lookup yields CDR1 LGHNA and CDR2 YNFKEQ. The CDR3 sequence is CASSASQRESYEQYF. CDR3 DNA sequence: TGTGCCAGCAGCGCTTCCCAGCGGGAGTCCTACGAGCAGTACTTC.

CDR3 residues: CASSLQTGEQYF. The CDR3 region has the DNA TGTGCCAGCAGTCTTCAGACGGGCGAGCAGTACTTC. The chain employs TRBV6-6 and TRBJ2-7; no reliable D call. The germline V and J ends were trimmed by 5 bases and 6 bases, with 11 bases remaining between them. The CDR3 sequence is 12 residues long. The germline CDR1 and CDR2 sequences are MNHNY and SVGAGI (reference sequence).

J is TRBJ2-5 and V is TRBV21-1; the table's D call TRBD2 went unverified against the DNA. TRBV21-1 corresponds to a pseudogene. The CDR3 extends over 15 amino acids. CDR3 in amino acids: CASSKDPYVSETQYF. The DNA for the CDR3 is TGTGCCAGCAGCAAAGACCCTTATGTTAGCGAGACCCAGTACTTC.

The chain recombines TRBV4-1 with TRBJ1-5; D gene unclear. The CDR3 runs to 14 residues. The ends were cut back, 4 bases at V and 7 bases at J, with 14 bases in the middle. Germline lookup yields CDR1 MGHRA and CDR2 YSYEKL. The CDR3, as DNA: TGCGCCAGCAGCCTAGAGCGAGGTGCCCAGCCCCAGCATTTT. It codes for CASSLERGAQPQHF.

V and J are TRBV4-1 and TRBJ2-3; TRBD2 might be the D (6 bases). This CDR3 has 14 amino acids. V lost 3 bases to trimming and J lost 6 bases, with 13 bases between them. Germline V gene sequence: CDR1 MGHRA, CDR2 YSYEKL. The CDR3 here is CASSQLPGGDTQYF. Here the CDR3 DNA reads TGCGCCAGCAGCCAGCTCCCTGGGGGGGATACGCAGTATTTT.

This clone was seen a few times. The chain carries TRBV6-1 and TRBJ2-2; D gene unclear. V shed 0 bases and J shed 1 base, with 12 bases lying between them. The germline gives CDR1 MNHNS, CDR2 SASEGT. This CDR3 has 17 amino acids. CDR3: CASSEALQVQNTGELFF. CDR3 DNA sequence: TGTGCCAGCAGTGAAGCGCTTCAGGTTCAGAACACCGGGGAGCTGTTTTTT.

A word on this clone: The junction departs from germline at one end; a sequencing error may be responsible. The gene calls are TRBV7-9 and TRBJ1-1; D is uncertain. Germline V gene lookup returns CDR1 SEHNR and CDR2 FQNEAQ (reference sequence). This CDR3 contains 10 residues. DNA of the CDR3: TGTTCCAGCAGCTCTTCGGTGGCTTTCTTT. This codes for CSSSSSVAFF.

The rearrangement joins TRBV5-1 to TRBJ2-1, with 9 positions matching TRBD2. The V gene end was trimmed by 0 bases and the J gene end by 8 bases; junction bases not matched to a gene: 6. The CDR3 is made up of 15 amino acids. Germline CDR1 is SGHRS and CDR2 is YFSETQ. CDR3 in amino acids: CASSLVAGVLDEQFF. CDR3 DNA sequence: TGCGCCAGCAGCTTGGTAGCGGGAGTTTTGGATGAGCAGTTCTTC.

The V gene is TRBV10-1, the J gene TRBJ2-5; the match to TRBD1 covers 9 bases. CDR3 size: 21 residues. Trimming at V came to 6 bases and at J to 2 bases, leaving 25 bases not matched to a gene. CDR1 WNHNN and CDR2 SYGVQD come from the germline V gene (reference sequence). For the CDR3, the DNA is TGCGCCAGCAGCGGCTCCGGGACAGGGATGGATACGGCGGGTAAACAAGAGACCCAGTACTTC. Translating gives CASSGSGTGMDTAGKQETQYF.

The rearrangement links TRBV11-2 to TRBJ1-6, with 7 bases that match TRBD1. The CDR3 has 13 amino acids. J was trimmed by 10 bases and V by 2 bases; bases with no gene match: 2. Germline CDR1 and CDR2: SGHAT and FQNNGV. The CDR3 bases are TGTGCCAGCAGCTTAACAGGGGACTCACCCCTCCACTTT. As protein: CASSLTGDSPLHF.

The J gene is TRBJ1-4, the V gene TRBV5-1; no reliable D call. Germline V gene lookup returns CDR1 SGHRS and CDR2 YFSETQ. Trimming left V 4 bases short and J 7 bases short, with 11 bases between. The CDR3 is 13 amino acids. Here the CDR3 DNA reads TGCGCCAGCAGCCCCGGGAGAAGTGAAAAACTGTTTTTT. This translates into CASSPGRSEKLFF.

This clone was detected a few times. This chain's CDR3 is CASSPQGGGRDTEAFF. The CDR3 DNA sequence: TGTGCCAGCAGTCCCCAGGGCGGGGGGAGGGACACTGAAGCTTTCTTT. The chain links TRBV7-2 to TRBJ1-1, with a possible D match to TRBD1 (5 bases). The CDR3 runs to 16 residues. CDR1 SGHTA and CDR2 FQGNSA come from the germline V gene. The ends were cut back, 6 bases at V and 3 bases at J, with 20 bases in the middle. The complete variable domain, with remaining parts taken from reference TRBV7-2 and TRBJ1-1, reads GAGVSQSPSNKVTEKGKDVELRCDPISGHTALYWYRQSLGQGLEFLIYFQGNSAPDKSGLPSDRFSAERTGGSVSTLTIQRTQQEDSAVYLCASSPQGGGRDTEAFFGQGTRLTVV.

The V and J genes are TRBV5-1 and TRBJ1-2; 9 bases fit TRBD1. The CDR3 totals 14 residues. CDR1 and CDR2 (germline): SGHRS, YFSETQ. The V gene end was trimmed by 3 bases and the J gene end by 2 bases; junction bases not matched to a gene: 2. The CDR3 nucleotides read TGCGCCAGCAGCTGGGGACAGGGAAACTATGGCTACACCTTC. It translates to CASSWGQGNYGYTF. Together with reference TRBV5-1 and TRBJ1-2, the CDR3 gives the full variable domain: KAGVTQTPRYLIKTRGQQVTLSCSPISGHRSVSWYQQTPGQGLQFLFEYFSETQRNKGNFPGRFSGRQFSNSRSEMNVSTLELGDSALYLCASSWGQGNYGYTFGSGTRLTVV.

This clone appeared once. J is TRBJ1-6 and V is TRBV7-9; a possible D gene is TRBD1 (6 bases). The V end lost 1 base, the J end lost 6 bases, and 10 bases lay between the germline ends. This CDR3 spans 15 amino acids. Germline CDR1 reads SEHNR; CDR2 reads FQNEAQ (reference sequence). As DNA, the CDR3 is TGTGCCAGCAGCTTAGGGACAGCCCTTAATTCACCCCTCCACTTT. Translating gives CASSLGTALNSPLHF.

The chain carries TRBV28 and TRBJ2-7, with D tentatively TRBD1 (6 bases). V was shortened by 4 bases and J by 3 bases, with 16 bases between the two germline ends. Germline assignment: CDR1 MDHEN and CDR2 SYDVKM. The CDR3 is 15 amino acids. CDR3 amino acids: CASSSASDRHYEQYF. The CDR3 coding sequence is TGTGCCAGCAGTTCCGCATCGGACAGACACTACGAGCAGTACTTC.

The V and J genes are TRBV5-1 and TRBJ1-1; TRBD1 aligns across 7 bases. Germline V gene data show CDR1 as SGHRS and CDR2 as YFSETQ. Trimming at V came to 0 bases and at J to 4 bases, leaving 9 bases not matched to a gene. This CDR3 is built from 16 residues. The CDR3 nucleotides read TGCGCCAGCAGCTTGGCCCGGGACTCAGGGGGCACTGAAGCTTTCTTT. As protein: CASSLARDSGGTEAFF. Full variable domain (outside the CDR3, taken from reference TRBV5-1 and TRBJ1-1): KAGVTQTPRYLIKTRGQQVTLSCSPISGHRSVSWYQQTPGQGLQFLFEYFSETQRNKGNFPGRFSGRQFSNSRSEMNVSTLELGDSALYLCASSLARDSGGTEAFFGQGTRLTVV.

Only a few counts were recorded for this clone. The J gene is TRBJ2-5, the V gene TRBV28, with D possibly TRBD1 on 5 matching bases. This CDR3 spans 14 amino acids. V lost 7 bases and J lost 3, with 15 bases in between. The germline gives CDR1 MDHEN, CDR2 SYDVKM. The chain's CDR3 is CASTPLGAEETQYF. CDR3 nucleotides: TGTGCCAGCACCCCGCTAGGGGCCGAAGAGACCCAGTACTTC.

In its sample, this clone was seen once. This chain links TRBV27 with TRBJ2-3; no clear D. This CDR3 contains 15 residues. Germline values: CDR1 MNHEY, CDR2 SMNVEV (reference sequence). The V end lost 0 bases, the J end lost 2 bases, and 9 bases lay between the germline ends. The CDR3 here is CASSLSAVSTDTQYF. CDR3 bases: TGTGCCAGCAGTTTATCCGCAGTTTCCACAGATACGCAGTATTTT.

The CDR3 sequence is CASSPGQNWATQYF. CDR3 nucleotide sequence: TGTGCCAGCAGTCCGGGACAAAATTGGGCGACCCAGTACTTC. The chain recombines TRBV27 with TRBJ2-5, with D tentatively TRBD1 (6 bases). CDR1 is MNHEY and CDR2 is SMNVEV in the germline V gene (reference sequence). V lost 5 bases to trimming and J lost 7 bases, with 17 bases between them. The CDR3 runs to 14 residues.

The V gene is TRBV12-5, the J gene TRBJ1-5; D remains ambiguous. Trimming took 7 bases from V and 2 from J, leaving 6 bases between them. The germline CDR1 and CDR2 sequences are LGHNT and FRNRAP. The CDR3 contains 12 residues. CDR3 sequence (DNA): TGTGCTAGTGCCGAGGGCAATCAGCCCCAGCATTTT. Translated, it gives CASAEGNQPQHF. Supplemented by reference TRBV12-5 and TRBJ1-5, the full variable domain reads DARVTQTPRHKVTEMGQEVTMRCQPILGHNTVFWYRQTMMQGLELLAYFRNRAPLDDSGMPKDRFSAEMPDATLATLKIQPSEPRDSAVYFCASAEGNQPQHFGDGTRLSIL.